This TCR beta chain was sequenced during a study of identical twins. This clonotype was seen only a few times. Its target is not known. It was template switching that added a universal primer site, and there were unique molecular identifiers on the cDNA. TCRdb fed the 5' RACE reads into MiXCR, producing one record per CDR3 protein. This sample has 750,000 to 950,000 distinct CDR3 sequences, with roughly an eighth found just once. Germline-derived CDR1 and CDR2 are SGHAT and FQNNGV. The V end lost 5 bases, the J end lost 7 bases, and 18 bases lay between the germline ends. The CDR3 length is 15 residues. Study conclusions and caveats: Models, which agreed with sharing between unrelated individuals, nonetheless underestimated the out-of-frame TCR alpha sharing seen in monozygotic twins.

The sample was also reused in another study, on yellow fever vaccine responses in identical twins.

The sequence was collected from a young woman in good health. The sample taken for sequencing was PBMCs. The chain carries TRBV11-2 and TRBJ2-4; TRBD1 might be the D (5 bases). CDR3 sequence: CASSLELRGPNIQYF. CDR3 DNA: TGTGCCAGCAGCCTTGAGTTAAGGGGTCCGAACATTCAGTACTTC. The variable domain in full, with the rest retrieved from reference TRBV11-2 and TRBJ2-4, is EAGVAQSPRYKIIEKRQSVAFWCNPISGHATLYWYQQILGQGPKLLIQFQNNGVVDDSQLPKDRFSAERLKGVDSTLKIQPAKLEDSAVYLCASSLELRGPNIQYFGAGTRLSVL.